The entry below describes one T cell receptor beta chain. The CDR3 consists of 16 residues. Germline values: CDR1 SGHVS, CDR2 FQNEAQ. V shed 1 base and J shed 3 bases, with 13 bases lying between them. The record originates from a study of blood T cell repertoires in COVID-19. Study context: Acute-phase and convalescent COVID-19 samples originated in the United States, Italy and Spain. PBMCs, B-cell-depleted T cells, or T cells were the source of the cDNA or gDNA that made up the material.

In the authors' workflow: Estimation of nucleated cell counts was performed using reference gene primer amplification. Assay: immunoSEQ multiplex PCR; the TCRdb copy retains only in-frame clones and omits some. That table supplies the V and J calls and clone size; D and trimming were determined from the DNA. The sample holds 160,000 or so clones; approximately 84% are singletons and the top ten take 1% to 1.5%. The sample comprised PBMCs or T cells enriched from blood (not recorded which). The TCR originated in a human donor with acute COVID-19. The donor label of this sample is uncertain. This chain joins TRBV7-8 and TRBJ2-1, with a possible D match to TRBD2 (7 bases). CDR3 nucleotide sequence: TGTGCCAGCAGCTTAGACGGCGGGGGCCTCTACAATGAGCAGTTCTTC. This translates into CASSLDGGGLYNEQFF.